This TCR beta chain was sequenced in a study of T-cell reconstitution after alpha-beta-depleted transplantation in children. Notes on the study in general: Several hundred expanded graft clones reportedly were the source of alpha-beta T cells about two months after transplant.

Unique molecular identifiers were used to barcode this TCRbeta library. One entry per CDR3 protein results from TCRdb running MiXCR on the PCR reads. The table includes about 200,000 distinct CDR3 sequences, 6.6% detected once. This clonotype was observed at least ten times. The antigen remains unidentified. The source material was PBMCs, sampled before TCRalphabeta/CD19-depleted stem cell transplant. The clonotype was recovered from a boy aged 2-9 years with acute lymphoblastic leukemia, due to receive a stem cell transplant.

The DNA for the CDR3 is TGCGCCAGCAGCTTGTGGGCGGGCGACACCGGGGAGCTGTTTTTT. Translated: CASSLWAGDTGELFF. The chain recombines TRBV5-1 with TRBJ2-2; D is possibly TRBD2 (5 bases). Germline V lookup: CDR1 SGHRS, CDR2 YFSETQ. The CDR3 is made up of 15 amino acids. Trimming took off 1 base at V and 3 bases at J, with 10 bases between the two ends.